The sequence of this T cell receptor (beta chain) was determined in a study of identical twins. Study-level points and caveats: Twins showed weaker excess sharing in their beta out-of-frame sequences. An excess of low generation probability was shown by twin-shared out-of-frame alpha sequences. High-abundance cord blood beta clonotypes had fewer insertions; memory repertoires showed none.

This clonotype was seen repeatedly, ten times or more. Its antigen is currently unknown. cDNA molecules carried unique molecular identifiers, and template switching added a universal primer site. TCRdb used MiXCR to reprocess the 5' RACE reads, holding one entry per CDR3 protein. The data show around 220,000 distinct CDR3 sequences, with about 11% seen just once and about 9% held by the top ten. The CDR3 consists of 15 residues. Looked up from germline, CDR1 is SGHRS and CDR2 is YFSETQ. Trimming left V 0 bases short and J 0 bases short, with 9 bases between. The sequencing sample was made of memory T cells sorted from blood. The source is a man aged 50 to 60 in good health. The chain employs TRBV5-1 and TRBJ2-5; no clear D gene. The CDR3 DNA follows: TGCGCCAGCAGCTTGGATGCAGGCCACCAAGAGACCCAGTACTTC. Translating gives CASSLDAGHQETQYF.